These T cell receptor beta chains were read from a single sample in a study of CD8 T cells in ankylosing spondylitis. Using its own MiXCR run on the 5' RACE reads, TCRdb lists one record per CDR3 protein. Here the sample spans approximately 300,000 distinct CDR3 sequences, less than 25% being singletons. Sequencing was done on a sample of blood, either unsorted or a sorted T cell fraction (not recorded which). The receptors shown here come from a female donor with ankylosing spondylitis or in good health (not recorded which). CDR3s include the opening cysteine and the closing phenylalanine or tryptophan. The D gene is left open where the match is weak. Only some rows state a clone size, as once, few, many or a class for expanded clones.

v_call,j_call,d_call,clone_size,cdr3_nt,cdr3_aa
TRBV6-2/TRBV6-3,TRBJ2-7,NA,NA,TGTGCCAGCCACGACCCTTACTACGAGCAGTACTTC,CASHDPYYEQYF
TRBV12-3/TRBV12-4,TRBJ2-7,TRBD1,NA,TGTGCCAGCAGTCGAGGGACAGGGGTACCCTACGAGCAGTACTTC,CASSRGTGVPYEQYF
TRBV11-1,TRBJ2-1,TRBD2,once,TGTGCCAGCAGCTTAAAGCCCTCAGCGGGAGGAACTTGGGGTAATGAGCAGTTCTTC,CASSLKPSAGGTWGNEQFF
TRBV5-1,TRBJ1-1,NA,NA,TGCGCCACCCGGAGAGGGTCGAACACTGAAGCTTTCTTT,CATRRGSNTEAFF
TRBV5-1,TRBJ2-7,TRBD1,few,TGCGCCAGCAGACCGGGACAGGGGGACTACGAGCAGTACTTC,CASRPGQGDYEQYF
TRBV6-2/TRBV6-3,TRBJ1-5,NA,NA,TGTGCCAGCAGAGAAGGTGGGCAGCCCCAGCATTTT,CASREGGQPQHF
TRBV2,TRBJ1-5,NA,many,TGTGCCAGCAGTGAAGCGCTTCTGGGATGGAACAGCAATCAGCCCCAGCATTTT,CASSEALLGWNSNQPQHF
TRBV5-1,TRBJ2-1,NA,NA,TGCGCCAGCAGCTTCCTCAGCAGGGAGAGTAACAATGAGCAGTTCTTC,CASSFLSRESNNEQFF
TRBV12-3/TRBV12-4,TRBJ2-7,NA,many,TGTGCCAGCAGGTTAGCGGCACGCTCCTACGAGCAGTACTTC,CASRLAARSYEQYF
TRBV28,TRBJ2-5,NA,few,TGTGCCAGCAGTTTACATGGGGGAGGAGAGACCCAGTACTTC,CASSLHGGGETQYF
TRBV12-3/TRBV12-4,TRBJ2-1,TRBD2,few,TGTGCCAGCAGGCAGGGACTAGCGGGAGGTCTGAATGAGCAGTTCTTC,CASRQGLAGGLNEQFF
TRBV12-3/TRBV12-4,TRBJ2-7,TRBD1,few,TGTGCCAGCAGGTCCACAGGGGATCCCTACGAGCAGTACTTC,CASRSTGDPYEQYF
TRBV24-1,TRBJ2-5,NA,NA,TGTGCCACCAGTGATGGGGGGCGAGAGACCCAGTACTTC,CATSDGGRETQYF
TRBV20-1,TRBJ2-7,NA,many,TGCAGTGCTATGTGGAACTACGAGCAGTACTTC,CSAMWNYEQYF